This section outlines one TCR beta chain sequence together with its context. This receptor's antigen is unknown. Base qualities are not provided; no much larger clone lies one nucleotide away. CDR1 LGHDT and CDR2 YNNKEL are derived from the germline V gene (reference sequence). The V end loses 0 bases and the J end loses 4 bases, and a stretch of 6 bases separates them. The CDR3 measures 13 amino acids from cysteine to phenylalanine. Only the CDR3 part of the read is kept: 39 bases, read in frame from the first base. This sample is part of a study of blood T cell repertoires in COVID-19 (dated by TCRdb to about 2020). About the investigation overall: Samples from collaborators originated in the United States, Italy and Spain and spanned both the acute and convalescent phases of COVID-19. The repertoires were made available in a free public database intended to serve as a resource for research on the immune response to SARS-CoV-2. Samples were obtained from the ongoing ImmuneRACE study (first 160 participants) and from about 1,300 subjects provided by 6 global collaborators. The material from the prospective study consisted of cDNA or gDNA derived from T cells, B-cell-depleted T cells, or PBMCs. HLA class I and class II types, where available, came from metadata supplied by the sample provider rather than from assay-based typing. The sample metadata nearly always contained a de-identified subject ID, COVID-19 status, age in years and sex. The dataset comprised deeply sampled blood TCRbeta repertoires from subjects exposed to, actively infected with, or recovered from COVID-19.

Collaborating institutions collected whole blood in K2EDTA tubes following their own protocols. For TCRbeta analysis, collaborators shipped samples as frozen whole blood, isolated PBMCs, or DNA extracted from either of those sample types. TCRbeta CDR3 regions were amplified from genomic DNA using the immunoSEQ Assay, a bias-controlled multiplex PCR. Concerning the study's data processing: The number of nucleated cells in each sample was estimated by amplification of reference gene primers within the assay. To quantify the absolute abundance of each unique TCRbeta CDR3 rearrangement, sequence reads were collapsed and filtered. For each sample, productive Simpson clonality was calculated as the square root of Simpson's diversity index over productive rearrangements. Here the immuneACCESS table is served through TCRdb, limited to in-frame sequences with V and J called. Missing clones are a known gap in these copies; in checked studies unresolved V genes cover under half, and the rest lacks a known reason. The V and J calls and clone size come from that table; D and trimming were worked out from the DNA. Here the sample has about 130,000 clones; about 79% occur a single time. Around 15% of the sample belongs to the ten largest clones.

On the study overall, not on this receptor specifically: The amount of clinical and demographic metadata varied by source and participant and was provided uncurated.

Material: peripheral blood. The rearranged segments are TRBV3-1 (or the pseudogene TRBV3-2) and TRBJ1-1; the D gene cannot be named for sure. The receptor comes from a woman in her forties or fifties with acute or convalescent COVID-19. The bases read TGTGCCAGCAGCCAAGATTCCTCCACTGAAGCTTTCTTT. It specifies CASSQDSSTEAFF.